A single sample is the source of the 3 T cell receptor beta chains below, sequenced in a study of shared clonotypes between healthy human individuals. The repertoire was sequenced with immunoSEQ multiplex PCR; TCRdb's copy has only in-frame clones and lacks some. The sample shows about 700,000 clones, approximately 79% of them seen only once. The sample was memory CD4+ T cells sorted from blood. Subset defined: CD45RA-negative fraction. These receptors originate from a woman aged 25 to 39 in good health.

This chain links TRBV7-9 with TRBJ1-4, with TRBD1 identical over 11 bases. Per the germline V gene, CDR1 is SEHNR and CDR2 is FQNEAQ (reference sequence). J gave up 11 bases and V 5 bases, and 10 bases lay outside the gene matches. This CDR3 region has 15 residues. The CDR3 here is CASSPNGQGARKLFF. As DNA, the CDR3 is TGTGCCAGCAGCCCCAACGGACAGGGGGCGCGGAAACTGTTTTTT. Full variable domain (missing parts from reference TRBV7-9 and TRBJ1-4): DTGVSQNPRHKITKRGQNVTFRCDPISEHNRLYWYRQTLGQGPEFLTYFQNEAQLEKSRLLSDRFSAERPKGSFSTLEIQRTEQGDSAMYLCASSPNGQGARKLFFGSGTQLSVL.

The V and J genes are TRBV25-1 and TRBJ2-1; 7 nucleotides match TRBD1. CDR3 length: 15 residues. Germline V gene sequence: CDR1 MGHDK, CDR2 SYGVNS. Trimming took 4 bases from V and 2 from J; bases not matched to a gene: 5. This chain's CDR3 is CASSADRIPYNEQFF. The CDR3 DNA reads as TGTGCCAGCAGTGCGGACAGGATCCCCTACAATGAGCAGTTCTTC. The complete variable domain, with remaining parts taken from reference TRBV25-1 and TRBJ2-1, reads EADIYQTPRYLVIGTGKKITLECSQTMGHDKMYWYQQDPGMELHLIHYSYGVNSTEKGDLSSESTVSRIRTEHFPLTLESARPSHTSQYLCASSADRIPYNEQFFGPGTRLTVL.

The rearrangement joins TRBV13 to TRBJ2-1, with 7 bases lining up with TRBD2. With V trimmed by 4 bases and J by 4 bases, 7 bases remained unmatched. The CDR3 has 15 amino acids. Germline V gives CDR1 PRHDT, CDR2 FYEKMQ (reference sequence). The CDR3, as DNA: TGTGCCAGCAGCTCCTTAGGGGAGGGTTACAATGAGCAGTTCTTC. This encodes CASSSLGEGYNEQFF.